These T cell receptor beta chains were read from a single sample in a study of shared clonotypes between healthy human individuals. Generated by immunoSEQ multiplex PCR, the TCRdb table keeps only in-frame clones and is missing some. Of some 200,000 clones listed, about 93% are singletons. What was sequenced was naive CD4+ T cells sorted from blood. These receptors were collected from a woman aged 25 to 39 in good health. The CDR3 runs from the conserved cysteine through the conserved F or W. D genes are given only for firm matches. Expanded clones are given a class, and other clones once, few, many or no size at all.

V	size	D	J	CDR3	DNA
TRBV28	NA	TRBD1	TRBJ1-5	CASRGGGTGGGSNQPQHF	TGTGCCAGCAGGGGAGGAGGCACAGGGGGCGGTAGCAATCAGCCCCAGCATTTT
TRBV28	NA	TRBD2	TRBJ2-7	CASSVGWLGGRPYEQYF	TGTGCCAGCAGTGTGGGGTGGTTGGGCGGGAGGCCCTACGAGCAGTACTTC
TRBV4-1	NA	NA	TRBJ1-4	CASSQLRGGGNEKLFF	TGCGCCAGCAGCCAACTCCGGGGGGGCGGGAATGAAAAACTGTTTTTT
TRBV5-1	NA	NA	TRBJ2-7	CASRFGADGYEQYF	TGCGCCAGCAGGTTTGGGGCCGACGGGTACGAGCAGTACTTC
TRBV27	NA	NA	TRBJ2-7	CASSLYGAGNHEQYF	TGTGCCAGCAGTTTATACGGGGCAGGGAATCACGAGCAGTACTTC
TRBV5-4	few	NA	TRBJ2-7	CASSLESSQLVGEQYF	TGTGCCAGCAGCTTGGAGTCTAGCCAGCTGGTAGGCGAGCAGTACTTC
TRBV11-2	NA	NA	TRBJ1-1	CASSWRQTTGAAFF	TGTGCCAGCAGCTGGAGACAAACCACCGGGGCGGCTTTCTTT
TRBV10-2	NA	NA	TRBJ2-6	CASSESGANVLTF	TGCGCCAGCAGTGAGTCTGGGGCCAACGTCCTGACTTTC
TRBV18	NA	TRBD1	TRBJ1-2	CASSLGQGNYGYTF	TGTGCCAGCTCACTGGGACAGGGGAACTATGGCTACACCTTC
TRBV4-1	NA	NA	TRBJ2-5	CASSQEGREETQYF	TGCGCCAGCAGCCAAGAAGGGCGGGAAGAGACCCAGTACTTC
TRBV6-6	NA	NA	TRBJ2-7	CASSYPSGTVYEQYF	TGTGCCAGCAGTTACCCATCCGGGACCGTATACGAGCAGTACTTC
TRBV4-1	NA	TRBD2	TRBJ2-3	CASSQGLAGDLIGDTQYF	TGCGCCAGCAGCCAAGGACTAGCGGGAGACTTAATAGGAGATACGCAGTATTTT
TRBV5-1	NA	NA	TRBJ1-1	CASSLAENTEAFF	TGCGCCAGCAGCTTGGCCGAAAACACTGAAGCTTTCTTT
TRBV28	NA	TRBD2	TRBJ2-1	CASSTSGRDFGEQFF	TGTGCCAGCAGTACTAGCGGGAGGGATTTCGGTGAGCAGTTCTTC
TRBV30	NA	NA	TRBJ2-6	CAWSGDRRVPWVSGANVLTF	TGTGCCTGGAGTGGTGACAGGAGGGTTCCTTGGGTATCTGGGGCCAACGTCCTGACTTTC
TRBV6-5	few	NA	TRBJ2-7	CASSFLSSLPYEQYF	TGTGCCAGCAGTTTTTTGTCCTCTCTACCCTACGAGCAGTACTTC
TRBV7-9	NA	TRBD1	TRBJ1-1	CASSLTGVNTEAFF	TGTGCCAGCAGCTTAACAGGGGTGAACACTGAAGCTTTCTTT
TRBV5-6	NA	NA	TRBJ2-7	CASSLLGQTSYEQYF	TGTGCCAGCAGCTTGTTAGGACAGACCTCCTACGAGCAGTACTTC
TRBV10-3	NA	TRBD2	TRBJ2-7	CAISPGLPSPYEQYF	TGTGCCATCAGCCCGGGACTACCTTCCCCCTACGAGCAGTACTTC
TRBV5-4	NA	TRBD1	TRBJ1-2	CASSPTTQGFGYTF	TGTGCCAGCAGCCCCACCACACAGGGGTTTGGCTACACCTTC
TRBV29-1	NA	NA	TRBJ2-7	CSVRLQGRDYEQYF	TGCAGCGTTCGATTACAGGGTAGGGACTACGAGCAGTACTTC
TRBV5-4	NA	NA	TRBJ2-7	CASSLGANEQYF	TGTGCCAGCAGCTTGGGGGCTAATGAGCAGTACTTC